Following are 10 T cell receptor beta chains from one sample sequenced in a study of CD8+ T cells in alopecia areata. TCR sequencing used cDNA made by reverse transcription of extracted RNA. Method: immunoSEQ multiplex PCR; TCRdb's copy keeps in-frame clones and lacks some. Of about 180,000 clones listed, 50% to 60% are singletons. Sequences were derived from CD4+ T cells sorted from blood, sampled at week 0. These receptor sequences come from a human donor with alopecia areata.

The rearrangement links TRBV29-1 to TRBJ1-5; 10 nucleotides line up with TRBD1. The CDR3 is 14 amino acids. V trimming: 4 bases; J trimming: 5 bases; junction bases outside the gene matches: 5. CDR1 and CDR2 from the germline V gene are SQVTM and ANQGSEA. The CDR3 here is CSVGFGTGDQPQHF. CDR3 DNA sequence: TGCAGCGTTGGATTCGGGACAGGGGATCAGCCCCAGCATTTT.

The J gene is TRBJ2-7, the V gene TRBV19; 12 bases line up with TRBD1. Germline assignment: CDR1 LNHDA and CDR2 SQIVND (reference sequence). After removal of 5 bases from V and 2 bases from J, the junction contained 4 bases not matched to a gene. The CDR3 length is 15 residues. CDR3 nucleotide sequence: TGTGCCAGTAGTTTCGGGACAGGGGGCACCTACGAGCAGTACTTC. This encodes CASSFGTGGTYEQYF.

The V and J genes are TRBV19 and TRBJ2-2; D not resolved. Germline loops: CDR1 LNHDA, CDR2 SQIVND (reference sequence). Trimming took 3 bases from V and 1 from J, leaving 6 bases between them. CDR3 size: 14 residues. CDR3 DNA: TGTGCCAGTAGTATCAGTCAGAACACCGGGGAGCTGTTTTTT. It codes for CASSISQNTGELFF.

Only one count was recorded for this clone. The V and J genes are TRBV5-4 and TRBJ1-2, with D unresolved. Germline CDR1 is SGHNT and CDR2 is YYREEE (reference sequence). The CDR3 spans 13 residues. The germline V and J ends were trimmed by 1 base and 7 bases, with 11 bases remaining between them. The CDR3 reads CASSLFGVGGYTF. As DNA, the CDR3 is TGTGCCAGCAGCTTGTTTGGGGTGGGTGGCTACACCTTC.

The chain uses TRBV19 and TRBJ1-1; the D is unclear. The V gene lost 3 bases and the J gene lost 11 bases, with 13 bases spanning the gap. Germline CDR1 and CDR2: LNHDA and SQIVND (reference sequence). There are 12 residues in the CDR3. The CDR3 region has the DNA TGTGCCAGTAGTATCATTTCAGAGAAGGCTTTCTTT. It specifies CASSIISEKAFF. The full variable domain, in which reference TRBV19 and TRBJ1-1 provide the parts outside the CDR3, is DGGITQSPKYLFRKEGQNVTLSCEQNLNHDAMYWYRQDPGQGLRLIYYSQIVNDFQKGDIAEGYSVSREKKESFPLTVTSAQKNPTAFYLCASSIISEKAFFGQGTRLTVV.

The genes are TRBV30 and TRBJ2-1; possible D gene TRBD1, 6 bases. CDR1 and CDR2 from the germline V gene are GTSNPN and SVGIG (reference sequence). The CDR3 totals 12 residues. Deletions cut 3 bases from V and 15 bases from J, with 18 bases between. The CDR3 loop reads CAWSQGWLDPFF. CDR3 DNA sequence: TGTGCCTGGAGCCAGGGGTGGCTGGATCCGTTCTTC. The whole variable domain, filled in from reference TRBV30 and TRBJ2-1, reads SQTIHQWPATLVQPVGSPLSLECTVEGTSNPNLYWYRQAAGRGLQLLFYSVGIGQISSEVPQNLSASRPQDRQFILSSKKLLLSDSGFYLCAWSQGWLDPFFGPGTRLTVL.

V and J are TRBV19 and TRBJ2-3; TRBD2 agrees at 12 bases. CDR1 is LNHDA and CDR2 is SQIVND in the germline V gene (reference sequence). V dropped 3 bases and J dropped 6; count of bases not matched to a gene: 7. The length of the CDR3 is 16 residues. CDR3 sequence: CASSIPSGGVGDTQYF. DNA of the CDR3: TGTGCCAGTAGTATCCCTAGCGGGGGGGTCGGTGATACGCAGTATTTT.

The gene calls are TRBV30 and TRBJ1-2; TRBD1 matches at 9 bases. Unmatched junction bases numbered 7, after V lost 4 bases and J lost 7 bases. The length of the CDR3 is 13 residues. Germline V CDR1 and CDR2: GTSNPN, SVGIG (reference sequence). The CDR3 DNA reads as TGTGCCTGGACTAGGACAGGGGTTACTGGCTACACCTTC. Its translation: CAWTRTGVTGYTF.

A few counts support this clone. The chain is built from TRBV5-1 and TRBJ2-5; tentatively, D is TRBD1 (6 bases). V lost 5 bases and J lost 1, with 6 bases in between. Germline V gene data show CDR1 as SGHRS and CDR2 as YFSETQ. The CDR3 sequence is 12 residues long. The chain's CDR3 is CASRDSQETQYF. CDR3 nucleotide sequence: TGCGCCAGCAGGGACAGCCAAGAGACCCAGTACTTC.

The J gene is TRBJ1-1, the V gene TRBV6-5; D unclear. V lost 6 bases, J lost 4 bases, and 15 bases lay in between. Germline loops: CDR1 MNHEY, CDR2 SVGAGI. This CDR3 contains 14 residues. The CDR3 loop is CASSLSDTITEAFF. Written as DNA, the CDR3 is TGTGCCAGCAGCCTCTCCGATACGATCACTGAAGCTTTCTTT.